A selection of T cell receptor beta chains follows, all from one sample in a study of cytomegalovirus exposure and HLA in healthy donors. Sequencing was performed with immunoSEQ multiplex PCR; in TCRdb, only in-frame clones are kept and a portion is missing. The data show tens of thousands of clones, 84% seen once. Sequencing was performed on PBMCs. Receptor source: a woman aged 18-29 years in good health and CMV-seropositive. Each CDR3 is given with its conserved first and last residue. A D gene is named only where the DNA matches it firmly. A row's size may be missing; if present it is once, few, many or a size class.

j_call: TRBJ2-3; v_call: TRBV7-6; d_call: .; clone_size: .; cdr3_nt: TGTGCCAGCAGCTTAGCTAGGGGGACCCGAGATACGCAGTATTTT; cdr3_aa: CASSLARGTRDTQYF
j_call: TRBJ1-2; v_call: TRBV14; d_call: TRBD1; clone_size: .; cdr3_nt: TGTGCCAGCAGCCAAGATCGTGACAGGGTTAACTATGGCTACACCTTC; cdr3_aa: CASSQDRDRVNYGYTF
j_call: TRBJ2-3; v_call: TRBV27; d_call: TRBD2; clone_size: .; cdr3_nt: TGTGCCAGCAGTGGGGGGACTAGCGGGGTCCTCACAGATACGCAGTATTTT; cdr3_aa: CASSGGTSGVLTDTQYF
j_call: TRBJ1-2; v_call: TRBV27; d_call: .; clone_size: .; cdr3_nt: TGTGCCAGCAGTTTCGCAGGGGTTACCTATGGCTACACCTTC; cdr3_aa: CASSFAGVTYGYTF
j_call: TRBJ2-2; v_call: TRBV2; d_call: .; clone_size: .; cdr3_nt: TGTGCCAGCGATAAAACAGGGATCACCGGGGAGCTGTTTTTT; cdr3_aa: CASDKTGITGELFF
j_call: TRBJ1-2; v_call: TRBV5-4; d_call: .; clone_size: .; cdr3_nt: TGTGCCAGCAGCAGGACAGTGAACTATGGCTACACCTTC; cdr3_aa: CASSRTVNYGYTF
j_call: TRBJ2-4; v_call: TRBV30; d_call: .; clone_size: .; cdr3_nt: TGTGCCTGGAGGCCCCGGCTTGGGAGAAACATTCAGTACTTC; cdr3_aa: CAWRPRLGRNIQYF
j_call: TRBJ2-7; v_call: TRBV7-8; d_call: .; clone_size: .; cdr3_nt: TGTGCCAGCAGTTCTAGAACCTACGAGCAGTACTTC; cdr3_aa: CASSSRTYEQYF
j_call: TRBJ2-7; v_call: TRBV19; d_call: .; clone_size: .; cdr3_nt: TGTGCCAGTAGTTACCCCGGGAGCTACGAGCAGTACTTC; cdr3_aa: CASSYPGSYEQYF
j_call: TRBJ2-5; v_call: TRBV7-8; d_call: TRBD2; clone_size: few; cdr3_nt: TGTGCCAGCAGCTCCCGACTAGCGGGTCCCCAAGAGACCCAGTACTTC; cdr3_aa: CASSSRLAGPQETQYF
j_call: TRBJ2-1; v_call: TRBV30; d_call: .; clone_size: .; cdr3_nt: TGTGCCTGGAGTGGAGCTGGTGAGCAGTTCTTC; cdr3_aa: CAWSGAGEQFF
j_call: TRBJ2-3; v_call: TRBV19; d_call: TRBD2; clone_size: .; cdr3_nt: TGTGCCATAGCGCGGGGGGCAGCAGATACGCAGTATTTT; cdr3_aa: CAIARGAADTQYF
j_call: TRBJ2-1; v_call: TRBV28; d_call: .; clone_size: .; cdr3_nt: TGTGCCAGCAGTTGGGACACGAGCTCCTACAATGAGCAGTTCTTC; cdr3_aa: CASSWDTSSYNEQFF
j_call: TRBJ1-2; v_call: TRBV4-2; d_call: .; clone_size: .; cdr3_nt: TGTGCCAGCAGCCAAGATAACGGGGTCTATGGCTACACCTTC; cdr3_aa: CASSQDNGVYGYTF
j_call: TRBJ1-2; v_call: TRBV27; d_call: .; clone_size: .; cdr3_nt: TGTGCCAGCAGTTTAAAGCCCACAGGGCCCCTTTATGGCTACACCTTC; cdr3_aa: CASSLKPTGPLYGYTF
j_call: TRBJ2-7; v_call: TRBV6-5; d_call: TRBD1; clone_size: once; cdr3_nt: TGTGCCAGCACCGGGTCGGGGACAGGGGGCTACGAGCAGTACTTC; cdr3_aa: CASTGSGTGGYEQYF
j_call: TRBJ2-3; v_call: TRBV7-3; d_call: .; clone_size: .; cdr3_nt: TGTGCCAGCAGCTTAAACTCTAACACAGATACGCAGTATTTT; cdr3_aa: CASSLNSNTDTQYF
j_call: TRBJ1-1; v_call: TRBV29-1; d_call: .; clone_size: few; cdr3_nt: TGCAGCGTCTCGCACATGAACACTGAAGCTTTCTTT; cdr3_aa: CSVSHMNTEAFF
j_call: TRBJ2-5; v_call: TRBV19; d_call: TRBD2; clone_size: .; cdr3_nt: TGTGCCAGTACCCCCTCAGCGGGAGCTAGAGAAGAGACCCAGTACTTC; cdr3_aa: CASTPSAGAREETQYF
j_call: TRBJ2-4; v_call: TRBV10-3; d_call: TRBD1; clone_size: .; cdr3_nt: TGTGCCATCAGTGAGTTTTCTCCAGGGGGACGGGCCGGCAAAAACATTCAGTACTTC; cdr3_aa: CAISEFSPGGRAGKNIQYF
j_call: TRBJ2-3; v_call: TRBV7-8; d_call: TRBD2; clone_size: .; cdr3_nt: TGTGCCAGCAGCTTAGACGCGGGGGGGCCGCATAGCACAGATACGCAGTATTTT; cdr3_aa: CASSLDAGGPHSTDTQYF
j_call: TRBJ2-6; v_call: TRBV5-1; d_call: TRBD2; clone_size: .; cdr3_nt: TGCGCCAGCAGCCCAGAAATCGGGGGGAGAGGGGTCTCTGGGGCCAACGTCCTGACTTTC; cdr3_aa: CASSPEIGGRGVSGANVLTF
j_call: TRBJ2-7; v_call: TRBV4-2; d_call: TRBD2; clone_size: .; cdr3_nt: TGTGCCAGCAGCCAAGCTTTCCCCGGGACTAGTGCCTACGAGCAGTACTTC; cdr3_aa: CASSQAFPGTSAYEQYF
j_call: TRBJ2-1; v_call: TRBV7-3; d_call: .; clone_size: .; cdr3_nt: TGTGCCAGCAGCCGAACTTCGGTCGATCGGCAGTTCTTC; cdr3_aa: CASSRTSVDRQFF
j_call: TRBJ2-7; v_call: TRBV7-3; d_call: .; clone_size: .; cdr3_nt: TGTGCCAGCAGCTTGCTCGCCGGGTCCAGCTTCGCCTACGAGCAGTACTTC; cdr3_aa: CASSLLAGSSFAYEQYF
j_call: TRBJ2-2; v_call: TRBV18; d_call: .; clone_size: .; cdr3_nt: TGTGCCAGCTCACCGCAGGGTCGAAACACCGGGGAGCTGTTTTTT; cdr3_aa: CASSPQGRNTGELFF
j_call: TRBJ2-5; v_call: TRBV5-1; d_call: TRBD1; clone_size: .; cdr3_nt: TGCGCCAGCAGCTTCGGACAGGGGGCCCCTTCCCAAGAGACCCAGTACTTC; cdr3_aa: CASSFGQGAPSQETQYF
j_call: TRBJ1-5; v_call: TRBV19; d_call: .; clone_size: .; cdr3_nt: TGTGCCAGTAGTGTCCAGGAACAGCCCCAGCATTTT; cdr3_aa: CASSVQEQPQHF
j_call: TRBJ2-5; v_call: TRBV6-5; d_call: .; clone_size: .; cdr3_nt: TGTGCCAGCAGTTCCGGGTCTAAGAGGGAGACCCAGTACTTC; cdr3_aa: CASSSGSKRETQYF
j_call: TRBJ1-3; v_call: TRBV10-3; d_call: .; clone_size: .; cdr3_nt: TGTGCCATCAGTGCGTCTCAGGGGTTCCCCTCTGGAAACACCATATATTTT; cdr3_aa: CAISASQGFPSGNTIYF
j_call: TRBJ2-5; v_call: TRBV15; d_call: .; clone_size: .; cdr3_nt: TGTGCCACCAGCAGAGGCCGCCCGACTAGTCCCGAGACCCAGTACTTC; cdr3_aa: CATSRGRPTSPETQYF
j_call: TRBJ2-7; v_call: TRBV5-5; d_call: .; clone_size: .; cdr3_nt: TGTGCCAGCAGCTTGGAAGGGGACACTACCTACGAGCAGTACTTC; cdr3_aa: CASSLEGDTTYEQYF
j_call: TRBJ2-6; v_call: TRBV10-2; d_call: TRBD1; clone_size: .; cdr3_nt: TGCGCCAGCAGAGCCGGGACAGGGGCTGGGGCCAACGTCCTGACTTTC; cdr3_aa: CASRAGTGAGANVLTF
j_call: TRBJ2-1; v_call: TRBV5-5; d_call: TRBD1; clone_size: .; cdr3_nt: TGTGCCAGCAGCCCGTGGACAGGGGTCTACAATGAGCAGTTCTTC; cdr3_aa: CASSPWTGVYNEQFF
j_call: TRBJ2-3; v_call: TRBV27; d_call: .; clone_size: few; cdr3_nt: TGTGCCAGCAGTCCTGACAACACAGATACGCAGTATTTT; cdr3_aa: CASSPDNTDTQYF
j_call: TRBJ1-1; v_call: TRBV27; d_call: .; clone_size: .; cdr3_nt: TGTGCCAGCAGCTACGGGCAGGGGCAATTGAACACTGAAGCTTTCTTT; cdr3_aa: CASSYGQGQLNTEAFF
j_call: TRBJ2-5; v_call: TRBV28; d_call: .; clone_size: once; cdr3_nt: TGTGCCAGCAGTCTTCGGAAGTTGTCAGGGTACCAAGAGACCCAGTACTTC; cdr3_aa: CASSLRKLSGYQETQYF
j_call: TRBJ2-2; v_call: TRBV6-1; d_call: TRBD1; clone_size: .; cdr3_nt: TGTGCCAGCAGTACAACAGGGGGCCGGACCGGGGAGCTGTTTTTT; cdr3_aa: CASSTTGGRTGELFF
j_call: TRBJ1-2; v_call: TRBV6-1; d_call: TRBD1; clone_size: .; cdr3_nt: TGTGCCAGCAGGTTGACAGGGGGCGCGACTGGCTACACCTTC; cdr3_aa: CASRLTGGATGYTF
j_call: TRBJ1-2; v_call: TRBV28; d_call: TRBD1; clone_size: .; cdr3_nt: TGTGCCAGCAGTTTACCGCAATTCCCAGGGGGCGCTGGCTATGGCTACACCTTC; cdr3_aa: CASSLPQFPGGAGYGYTF
j_call: TRBJ2-5; v_call: TRBV19; d_call: TRBD2; clone_size: .; cdr3_nt: TGTGCCAGTAGTACCGGACTAGCGCTAGAGACCCAGTACTTC; cdr3_aa: CASSTGLALETQYF
j_call: TRBJ2-7; v_call: TRBV29-1; d_call: TRBD1; clone_size: once; cdr3_nt: TGCAGCGAGGTGGCAGGGGGCTATTCCTACGAGCAGTACTTC; cdr3_aa: CSEVAGGYSYEQYF
j_call: TRBJ1-4; v_call: TRBV27; d_call: TRBD1; clone_size: .; cdr3_nt: TGTGCCAGCAGCCCCCGGACAGGGAGTAATGAAAAACTGTTTTTT; cdr3_aa: CASSPRTGSNEKLFF
j_call: TRBJ2-7; v_call: TRBV16; d_call: .; clone_size: .; cdr3_nt: TGTGCCAGCAGCCCTCCCCGGATAGGGGACACCTACGAGCAGTACTTC; cdr3_aa: CASSPPRIGDTYEQYF
j_call: TRBJ2-3; v_call: TRBV29-1; d_call: TRBD1; clone_size: .; cdr3_nt: TGCAGCGTTGGGACAGGGACTGCAGATACGCAGTATTTT; cdr3_aa: CSVGTGTADTQYF
j_call: TRBJ2-3; v_call: TRBV30; d_call: TRBD1; clone_size: .; cdr3_nt: TGTGCCTGGAGTGCCGGGACAGCCAGCACAGATACGCAGTATTTT; cdr3_aa: CAWSAGTASTDTQYF
j_call: TRBJ2-1; v_call: TRBV11-3; d_call: .; clone_size: .; cdr3_nt: TGTGCCAGCAGCTTAGGGGGGGGCGCCCCCCCTGAGCAGTTCTTC; cdr3_aa: CASSLGGGAPPEQFF